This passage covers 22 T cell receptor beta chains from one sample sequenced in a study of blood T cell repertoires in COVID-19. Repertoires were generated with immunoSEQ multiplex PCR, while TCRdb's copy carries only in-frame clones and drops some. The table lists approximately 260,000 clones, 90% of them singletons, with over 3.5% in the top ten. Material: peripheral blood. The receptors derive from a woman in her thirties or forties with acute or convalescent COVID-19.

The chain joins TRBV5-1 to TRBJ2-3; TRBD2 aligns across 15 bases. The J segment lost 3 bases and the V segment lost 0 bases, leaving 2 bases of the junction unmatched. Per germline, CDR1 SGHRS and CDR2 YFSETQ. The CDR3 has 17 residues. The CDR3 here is CASSLVGTSGGTDTQYF. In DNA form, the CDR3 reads TGCGCCAGCAGCTTGGTAGGGACTAGCGGGGGGACAGATACGCAGTATTTT.

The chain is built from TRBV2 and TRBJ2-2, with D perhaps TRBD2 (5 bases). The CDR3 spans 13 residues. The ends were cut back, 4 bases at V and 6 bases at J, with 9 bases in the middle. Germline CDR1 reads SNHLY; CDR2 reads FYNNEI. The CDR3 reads CASSGRAPGELFF. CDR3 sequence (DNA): TGTGCCAGCAGTGGGCGGGCCCCCGGGGAGCTGTTTTTT.

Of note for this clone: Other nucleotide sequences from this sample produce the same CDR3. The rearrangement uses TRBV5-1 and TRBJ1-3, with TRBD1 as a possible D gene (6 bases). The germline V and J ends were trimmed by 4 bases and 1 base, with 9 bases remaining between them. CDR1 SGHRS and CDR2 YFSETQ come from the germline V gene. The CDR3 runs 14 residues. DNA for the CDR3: TGCGCCAGCAGCCTAGGGGGTTCTGGAAACACCATATATTTT. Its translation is CASSLGGSGNTIYF.

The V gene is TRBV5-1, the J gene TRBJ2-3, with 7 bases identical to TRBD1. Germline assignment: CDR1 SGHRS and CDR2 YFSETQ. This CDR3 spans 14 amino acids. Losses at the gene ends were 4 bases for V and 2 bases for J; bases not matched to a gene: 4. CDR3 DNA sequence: TGCGCCAGCAGCCCGGGACAGACCACAGATACGCAGTATTTT. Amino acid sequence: CASSPGQTTDTQYF.

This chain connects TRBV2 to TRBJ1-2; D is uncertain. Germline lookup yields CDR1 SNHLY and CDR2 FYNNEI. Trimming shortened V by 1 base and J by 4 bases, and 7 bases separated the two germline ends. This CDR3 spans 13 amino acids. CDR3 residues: CASSEGVSYGYTF. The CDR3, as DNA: TGTGCCAGCAGTGAAGGCGTAAGCTATGGCTACACCTTC.

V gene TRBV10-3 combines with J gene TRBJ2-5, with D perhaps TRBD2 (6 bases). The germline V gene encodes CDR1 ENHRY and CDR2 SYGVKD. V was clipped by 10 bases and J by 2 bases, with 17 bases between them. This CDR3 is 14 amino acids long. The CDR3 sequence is CATTGDGLQETQYF. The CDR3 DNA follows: TGTGCCACCACGGGGGACGGATTACAAGAGACCCAGTACTTC.

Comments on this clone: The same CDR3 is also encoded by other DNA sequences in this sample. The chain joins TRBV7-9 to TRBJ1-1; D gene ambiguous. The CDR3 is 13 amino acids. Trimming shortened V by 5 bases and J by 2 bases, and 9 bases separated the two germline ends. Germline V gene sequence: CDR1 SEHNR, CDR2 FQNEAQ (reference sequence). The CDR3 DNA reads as TGTGCCAGCAGCCCGACTGGAAACACTGAAGCTTTCTTT. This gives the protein CASSPTGNTEAFF.

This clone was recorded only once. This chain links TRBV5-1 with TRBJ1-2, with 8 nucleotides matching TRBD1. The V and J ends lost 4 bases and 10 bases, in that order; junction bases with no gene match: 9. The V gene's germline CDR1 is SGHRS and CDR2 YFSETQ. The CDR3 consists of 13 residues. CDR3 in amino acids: CASSPGTGLVYTF. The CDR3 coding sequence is TGCGCCAGCAGCCCGGGGACAGGCCTTGTCTACACCTTC.

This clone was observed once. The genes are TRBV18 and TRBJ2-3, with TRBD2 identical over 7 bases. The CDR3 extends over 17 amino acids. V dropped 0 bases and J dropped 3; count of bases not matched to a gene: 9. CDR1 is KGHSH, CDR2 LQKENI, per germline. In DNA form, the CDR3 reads TGTGCCAGCTCACCACCGCTCTGGGAGGGGAGAACAGATACGCAGTATTTT. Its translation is CASSPPLWEGRTDTQYF.

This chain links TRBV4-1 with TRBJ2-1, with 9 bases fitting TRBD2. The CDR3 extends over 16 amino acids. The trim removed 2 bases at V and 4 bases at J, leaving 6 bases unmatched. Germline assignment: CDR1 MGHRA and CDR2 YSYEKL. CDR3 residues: CASSQLAGGMYNEQFF. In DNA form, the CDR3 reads TGCGCCAGCAGCCAACTGGCGGGGGGGATGTACAATGAGCAGTTCTTC.

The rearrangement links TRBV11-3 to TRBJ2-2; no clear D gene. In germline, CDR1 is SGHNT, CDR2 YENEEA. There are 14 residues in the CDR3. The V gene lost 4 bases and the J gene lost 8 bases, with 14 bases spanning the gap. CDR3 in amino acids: CASSSPWARGELFF. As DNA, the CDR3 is TGTGCCAGCAGCTCCCCATGGGCAAGGGGGGAGCTGTTTTTT.

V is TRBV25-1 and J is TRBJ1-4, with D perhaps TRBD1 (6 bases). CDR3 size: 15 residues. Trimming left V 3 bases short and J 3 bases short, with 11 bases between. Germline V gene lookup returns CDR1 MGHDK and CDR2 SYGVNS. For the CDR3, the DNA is TGTGCCAGCAGTGAGTACACAGGGCCTAATGAAAAACTGTTTTTT. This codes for CASSEYTGPNEKLFF.

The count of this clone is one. The CDR3 nucleotides are TGTGCCAACCGGGACAGGGGGGACTATGGCTACACCTTC. Its protein is CANRDRGDYGYTF. The chain has TRBV6-5 and TRBJ1-2, with TRBD1 matching 11 bases. In germline, CDR1 is MNHEY, CDR2 SVGAGI. The trim removed 10 bases at V and 3 bases at J, leaving 4 bases unmatched. This CDR3 has 13 amino acids.

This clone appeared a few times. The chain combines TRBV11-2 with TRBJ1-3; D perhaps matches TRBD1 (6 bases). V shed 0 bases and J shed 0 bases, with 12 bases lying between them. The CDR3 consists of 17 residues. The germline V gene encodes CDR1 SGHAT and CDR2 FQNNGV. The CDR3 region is CASSLDTGPFSGNTIYF. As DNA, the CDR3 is TGTGCCAGCAGCTTAGATACAGGGCCCTTCTCTGGAAACACCATATATTTT.

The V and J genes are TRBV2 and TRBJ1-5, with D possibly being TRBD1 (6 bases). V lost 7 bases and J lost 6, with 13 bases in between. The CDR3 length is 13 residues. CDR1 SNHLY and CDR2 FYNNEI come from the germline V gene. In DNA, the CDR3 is TGTGCCAGCACTGGGGGGGGGCCTCAGCCCCAGCATTTT. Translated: CASTGGGPQPQHF.

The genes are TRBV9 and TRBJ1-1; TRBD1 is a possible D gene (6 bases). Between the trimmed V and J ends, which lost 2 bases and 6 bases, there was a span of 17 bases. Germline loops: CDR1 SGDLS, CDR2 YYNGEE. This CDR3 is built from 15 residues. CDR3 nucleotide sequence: TGTGCCAGCAGCGTCCCTTGGGAGGGGGTGGCTGAAGCTTTCTTT. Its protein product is CASSVPWEGVAEAFF.

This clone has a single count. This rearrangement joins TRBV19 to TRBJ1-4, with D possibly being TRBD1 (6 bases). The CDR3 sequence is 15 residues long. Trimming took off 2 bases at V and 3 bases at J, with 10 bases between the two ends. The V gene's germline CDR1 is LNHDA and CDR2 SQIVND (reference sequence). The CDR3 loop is CASSINGQPNEKLFF. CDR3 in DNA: TGTGCCAGTAGTATAAACGGACAGCCTAATGAAAAACTGTTTTTT.

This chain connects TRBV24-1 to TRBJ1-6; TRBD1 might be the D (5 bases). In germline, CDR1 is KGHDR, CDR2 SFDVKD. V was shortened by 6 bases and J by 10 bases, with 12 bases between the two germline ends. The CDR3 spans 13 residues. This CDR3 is CATSPGVGSPLHF. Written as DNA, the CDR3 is TGTGCCACCAGTCCGGGGGTGGGATCACCCCTCCACTTT.

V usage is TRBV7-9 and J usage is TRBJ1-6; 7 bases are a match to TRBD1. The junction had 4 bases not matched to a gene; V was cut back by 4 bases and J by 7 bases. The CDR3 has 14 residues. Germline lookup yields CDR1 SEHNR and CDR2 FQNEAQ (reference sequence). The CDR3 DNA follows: TGTGCCAGCAGCTCTGGGGACAGCAATTCACCCCTCCACTTT. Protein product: CASSSGDSNSPLHF.

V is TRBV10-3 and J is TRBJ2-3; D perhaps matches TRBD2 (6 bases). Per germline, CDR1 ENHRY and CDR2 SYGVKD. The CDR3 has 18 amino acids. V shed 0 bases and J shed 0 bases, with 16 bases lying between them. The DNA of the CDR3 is TGTGCCATCAGTGAGTCGACTAGAGCGCAGGGAAGCACAGATACGCAGTATTTT. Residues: CAISESTRAQGSTDTQYF.

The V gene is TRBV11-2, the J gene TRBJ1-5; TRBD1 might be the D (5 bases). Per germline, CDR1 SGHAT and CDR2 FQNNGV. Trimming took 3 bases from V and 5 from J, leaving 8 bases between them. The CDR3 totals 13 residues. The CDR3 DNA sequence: TGTGCCAGCAGCTTTGGACATTATCAGCCCCAGCATTTT. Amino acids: CASSFGHYQPQHF.

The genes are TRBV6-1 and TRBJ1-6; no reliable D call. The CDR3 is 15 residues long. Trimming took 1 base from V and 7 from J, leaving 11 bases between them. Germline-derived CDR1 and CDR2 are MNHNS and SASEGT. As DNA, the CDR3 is TGTGCCAGCAGTGAAGTACGGCTCAGGAATTCACCCCTCCACTTT. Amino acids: CASSEVRLRNSPLHF.